The 31 T cell receptor beta chains below all came from one sample that was sequenced in a study of cytomegalovirus exposure and HLA in healthy donors. Clones were sequenced by immunoSEQ multiplex PCR, and TCRdb holds only the in-frame ones, with some missing. Among about 130,000 clones listed, around 92% were seen once. The specimen was PBMCs. These receptors originate from a man aged 25-40 years in good health and CMV-seronegative.

The chain has TRBV11-2 and TRBJ2-7; 7 positions agree with TRBD1. V lost 1 base to trimming and J lost 3 bases; unmatched junction nucleotides: 6. The germline CDR1 and CDR2 sequences are SGHAT and FQNNGV. This CDR3 is 15 amino acids long. CDR3 nucleotide sequence: TGTGCCAGCAGCTTAGCCGGGACAGATTTCTACGAGCAGTACTTC. Translating it yields CASSLAGTDFYEQYF.

CDR3 region: CASCNWGLIYGYTF. The CDR3 nucleotides are TGTGCCAGCTGCAATTGGGGACTCATCTATGGCTACACCTTC. J is TRBJ1-2 and V is TRBV28; tentatively, D is TRBD1 (5 bases). The CDR3 covers 14 residues. Germline V gene lookup returns CDR1 MDHEN and CDR2 SYDVKM. V lost 8 bases and J lost 4, with 17 bases in between.

The chain has TRBV15 and TRBJ1-2; D gene uncertain. V was trimmed by 0 bases and J by 8 bases, leaving 13 bases between them. The CDR3 extends over 14 amino acids. From germline, CDR1 is LNHNV and CDR2 YYDKDF (reference sequence). The DNA of the CDR3 is TGTGCCACCAGCAGAGATCCCCCCAGAGGGGGCTACACCTTC. It codes for CATSRDPPRGGYTF.

The chain links TRBV5-1 to TRBJ1-3, with TRBD1 matching over 10 bases. Germline V gene data show CDR1 as SGHRS and CDR2 as YFSETQ. The CDR3 is made up of 15 amino acids. The V and J ends lost 5 bases and 4 bases, in that order; junction bases with no gene match: 6. This CDR3 is CASSSGTGAGNTIYF. As DNA, the CDR3 is TGCGCCAGCAGTTCCGGGACAGGGGCAGGAAACACCATATATTTT.

This chain links TRBV29-1 with TRBJ1-1, with D maybe TRBD1 (6 bases). This CDR3 contains 17 residues. The V end lost 4 bases, the J end lost 0 bases, and 21 bases lay between the germline ends. Germline CDR1 is SQVTM and CDR2 is ANQGSEA. The chain's CDR3 is CSVGLKDSPFMNTEAFF. In DNA form, the CDR3 reads TGCAGCGTTGGATTGAAGGACAGTCCTTTCATGAACACTGAAGCTTTCTTT.

The chain uses TRBV28 and TRBJ1-5; D gene uncertain. V was cut by 7 bases and J by 2 bases, with 9 bases left in between. CDR3 length equals 13 residues. The germline gives CDR1 MDHEN, CDR2 SYDVKM. In DNA form, the CDR3 reads TGTGCCAGCACGGTACTAGGCAATCAGCCCCAGCATTTT. Residues: CASTVLGNQPQHF.

This sequence joins TRBV6-5 and TRBJ1-2, with a weak D call TRBD1 (5 bases). This CDR3 has 15 amino acids. V was cut by 3 bases and J by 4 bases, with 15 bases left in between. Germline V lookup: CDR1 MNHEY, CDR2 SVGAGI. The CDR3 reads CASSYTPGGGYGYTF. In DNA, the CDR3 is TGTGCCAGCAGTTATACCCCCGGGGGTGGCTATGGCTACACCTTC.

CDR3 DNA: TGTGCCAGCAGTGGGGGACTAGGAAAGTTTTCTCCCGGGGAGCTGTTTTTT. Translation gives CASSGGLGKFSPGELFF. This sequence joins TRBV25-1 and TRBJ2-2; 8 bases are a match to TRBD2. Trimming took 4 bases from V and 6 from J; bases not matched to a gene: 13. The germline V gene has CDR1 MGHDK and CDR2 SYGVNS. CDR3 size: 17 residues.

V is TRBV19 and J is TRBJ1-2; no reliable D call. Trimming left V 3 bases short and J 4 bases short, with 12 bases between. This CDR3 spans 14 amino acids. Germline V lookup: CDR1 LNHDA, CDR2 SQIVND (reference sequence). CDR3 in amino acids: CASSMGEHLYGYTF. The CDR3 region has the DNA TGTGCCAGTAGTATGGGCGAACACCTCTATGGCTACACCTTC.

The V and J genes are TRBV6-6 and TRBJ1-2; 10 bases line up with TRBD1. This CDR3 region has 13 residues. V shed 11 bases, J shed 9 bases, and the junction held 12 bases outside the gene matches. Germline CDR1 MNHNY, CDR2 SVGAGI (reference sequence). For the CDR3, the DNA is TGTGCCGGAAAGGGGACAGGGGAAGAGCGCTACACCTTC. Its protein is CAGKGTGEERYTF.

V gene TRBV19 combines with J gene TRBJ2-2; 7 nucleotides align to TRBD1. The junction had 4 bases not matched to a gene; V was cut back by 9 bases and J by 0 bases. CDR1 is LNHDA and CDR2 is SQIVND in the germline V gene (reference sequence). The CDR3 contains 14 residues. CDR3 amino acids: CASAGTANTGELFF. DNA for the CDR3: TGTGCCAGCGCCGGGACAGCGAACACCGGGGAGCTGTTTTTT.

The table lists this clone with a count of one. The genes are TRBV19 and TRBJ1-2; TRBD1 aligns across 10 bases. V gave up 6 bases and J gave up 5 bases; unmatched junction bases: 12. The CDR3 is 16 amino acids. Looked up from germline, CDR1 is LNHDA and CDR2 is SQIVND (reference sequence). As DNA, the CDR3 is TGTGCCAGTAGCCTCAGGCGGGGACAGGGGACATATGGCTACACCTTC. Translating gives CASSLRRGQGTYGYTF.

The chain carries TRBV27 and TRBJ2-1; possible D gene TRBD2, 6 bases. V was trimmed by 4 bases and J by 6 bases, leaving 10 bases between them. The germline V gene encodes CDR1 MNHEY and CDR2 SMNVEV (reference sequence). The CDR3 is made up of 13 amino acids. Here the CDR3 DNA reads TGTGCCAGCAGTTCCCCGGGACTCAATGAGCAGTTCTTC. Translated, it gives CASSSPGLNEQFF.

The V and J genes are TRBV28 and TRBJ1-2; unclear D gene. The CDR3 has 14 amino acids. CDR1 and CDR2 from the germline V gene are MDHEN and SYDVKM. The V end was cut by 1 base, the J end by 6 bases, with 12 bases between. In DNA, the CDR3 is TGTGCCAGCAGTTTATTTGCAGGTCACAATGGCTACACCTTC. As protein: CASSLFAGHNGYTF.

This rearrangement joins TRBV6-5 to TRBJ1-2; TRBD1 agrees at 7 bases. Germline CDR1 MNHEY, CDR2 SVGAGI. Losses at the gene ends were 6 bases for V and 4 bases for J; bases not matched to a gene: 5. The CDR3 runs 13 residues. CDR3 amino acids: CASSKGAPYGYTF. The DNA for the CDR3 is TGTGCCAGCAGCAAGGGGGCCCCCTATGGCTACACCTTC.

This sequence joins TRBV5-5 and TRBJ1-2; D remains unclear. V lost 3 bases, J lost 0 bases, and 15 bases lay in between. CDR3 length equals 16 residues. Germline CDR1 reads SGHKS; CDR2 reads YYEKEE (reference sequence). The CDR3 sequence is CASSYHTVQANYGYTF. The CDR3 DNA reads as TGTGCCAGCAGCTACCACACAGTCCAGGCTAACTATGGCTACACCTTC. The full variable domain, in which reference TRBV5-5 and TRBJ1-2 provide the parts outside the CDR3, is DAGVTQSPTHLIKTRGQQVTLRCSPISGHKSVSWYQQVLGQGPQFIFQYYEKEERGRGNFPDRFSARQFPNYSSELNVNALLLGDSALYLCASSYHTVQANYGYTFGSGTRLTVV.

The genes are TRBV5-1 and TRBJ2-1, with a possible D match to TRBD2 (6 bases). CDR1 is SGHRS, CDR2 YFSETQ, per germline. The CDR3 covers 16 residues. V dropped 3 bases and J dropped 9 bases, with 22 bases sitting between them. The CDR3 spells CASSSLRRGPPIEQFF. In DNA form, the CDR3 reads TGCGCCAGCAGCTCCCTTAGGCGGGGCCCCCCGATTGAGCAGTTCTTC.

The V call is TRBV27, the J call TRBJ1-1, with D perhaps matching TRBD1 (5 bases). Trimming stripped 6 bases from V and 1 base from J, with 12 bases between. CDR1 MNHEY and CDR2 SMNVEV come from the germline V gene (reference sequence). This CDR3 is 14 amino acids long. CDR3 DNA: TGTGCCAGCAGGTGGGGGGGGACGAACACTGAAGCTTTCTTT. Amino acid sequence: CASRWGGTNTEAFF.

The chain has TRBV5-1 and TRBJ2-2; 7 bases align to TRBD2. The J segment lost 7 bases and the V segment lost 1 base, leaving 7 bases of the junction unmatched. The CDR3 runs to 15 residues. CDR1 and CDR2 (germline): SGHRS, YFSETQ. CDR3 DNA: TGCGCCAGCAGCTTGTCCAGCGGGGAGGGCGGGGAGCTGTTTTTT. This gives the protein CASSLSSGEGGELFF.

The rearrangement uses TRBV28 and TRBJ1-2; 9 bases fit TRBD1. Germline V CDR1 and CDR2: MDHEN, SYDVKM. The CDR3 runs 15 residues. V was pared by 6 bases and J by 7 bases, with 12 bases of the junction left unmatched. The DNA of the CDR3 is TGTGCCAGCAGCTCCTCGGGACAGGGCTTCGGTGGCTACACCTTC. Translation gives CASSSSGQGFGGYTF.

The chain is built from TRBV5-1 and TRBJ1-4; TRBD1 matches at 8 bases. CDR3 length equals 16 residues. The germline CDR1 and CDR2 sequences are SGHRS and YFSETQ. After removal of 5 bases from V and 7 bases from J, the junction contained 13 bases not matched to a gene. In DNA, the CDR3 is TGCGCCAGCAGGAACCCATTGACAGGGGAGGGTGAAAAACTGTTTTTT. This gives the protein CASRNPLTGEGEKLFF.

This clone has only one observation. V is TRBV6-5 and J is TRBJ1-2; TRBD1 is a possible D gene (6 bases). The germline V and J ends were trimmed by 6 bases and 5 bases, with 16 bases remaining between them. This CDR3 spans 14 amino acids. Germline V gives CDR1 MNHEY, CDR2 SVGAGI. In DNA, the CDR3 is TGTGCCAGCAGAGGAACAGGGAAAACTTATGGCTACACCTTC. Amino acids: CASRGTGKTYGYTF.

CDR3 protein: CASSAHEAGVQYEQYF. As DNA, the CDR3 is TGTGCCAGCAGCGCCCACGAGGCCGGGGTGCAATACGAGCAGTACTTC. The rearrangement links TRBV9 to TRBJ2-7; D possibly corresponds to TRBD2 (5 bases). Germline CDR1 reads SGDLS; CDR2 reads YYNGEE. The CDR3 has 16 residues. The V and J ends lost 3 bases and 4 bases respectively, with 20 bases between them.

The V gene is TRBV7-2, the J gene TRBJ1-5; D call uncertain. The CDR3 covers 12 residues. V was trimmed by 3 bases and J by 4 bases, leaving 4 bases between them. The germline CDR1 and CDR2 sequences are SGHTA and FQGNSA. In DNA, the CDR3 is TGTGCCAGCAGCTTCCCGAATCAGCCCCAGCATTTT. Translation: CASSFPNQPQHF.

The rearrangement joins TRBV19 to TRBJ2-7, with a tentative D call TRBD1 (6 bases). CDR3 size: 16 residues. Looked up from germline, CDR1 is LNHDA and CDR2 is SQIVND (reference sequence). V was cut by 9 bases and J by 1 base, with 22 bases left in between. The CDR3 loop reads CASGERQGLGSYEQYF. In DNA, the CDR3 is TGTGCCAGCGGGGAAAGGCAGGGGCTTGGGTCCTACGAGCAGTACTTC.

The chain employs TRBV6-6 and TRBJ1-5; 8 nucleotides match TRBD1. V lost 6 bases to trimming and J lost 4 bases; unmatched junction nucleotides: 11. The CDR3 covers 16 residues. The V gene's germline CDR1 is MNHNY and CDR2 SVGAGI (reference sequence). The CDR3 sequence is CASSPVTGDRNQPQHF. The CDR3 nucleotides are TGTGCCAGCAGCCCAGTGACAGGGGATCGTAATCAGCCCCAGCATTTT.

J is TRBJ2-7 and V is TRBV27; the D is unclear. The germline V gene has CDR1 MNHEY and CDR2 SMNVEV (reference sequence). Trimming cost V 2 bases and J 0 bases, with 11 bases left between them. The CDR3 covers 15 residues. CDR3 sequence: CASSLGIDFSYEQYF. CDR3 coding DNA: TGTGCCAGCAGTTTAGGAATTGACTTCTCCTACGAGCAGTACTTC.

The V and J genes are TRBV9 and TRBJ2-5; 9 nucleotides agree with TRBD2. CDR1 and CDR2 (germline): SGDLS, YYNGEE. This CDR3 has 16 amino acids. Unmatched junction bases numbered 5, after V lost 0 bases and J lost 2 bases. CDR3 residues: CASSVGIAGDQETQYF. CDR3 bases: TGTGCCAGCAGCGTAGGAATAGCGGGGGATCAAGAGACCCAGTACTTC.

The rearrangement links TRBV4-3 to TRBJ1-4, with 9 nucleotides matching TRBD1. The CDR3 consists of 15 residues. Per the germline V gene, CDR1 is LGHNA and CDR2 is YSLEER. V shed 0 bases and J 8 bases; nucleotides not matched to a gene: 4. CDR3 residues: CASSQEGQGNEKLFF. CDR3 sequence (DNA): TGCGCCAGCAGCCAAGAGGGACAGGGAAACGAAAAACTGTTTTTT.

The V gene is TRBV7-2, the J gene TRBJ1-4, with TRBD1 as a possible D gene (5 bases). Per the germline V gene, CDR1 is SGHTA and CDR2 is FQGNSA. The CDR3 is 14 amino acids. The V end lost 3 bases, the J end lost 4 bases, and 9 bases lay between the germline ends. CDR3 region: CASSFGGLNEKLFF. CDR3 DNA: TGTGCCAGCAGCTTCGGGGGTCTTAATGAAAAACTGTTTTTT.

This clone came up a few times. The chain uses TRBV7-6 and TRBJ1-2, with a possible D match to TRBD1 (5 bases). The CDR3 is 13 amino acids. V was clipped by 2 bases and J by 8 bases, with 12 bases between them. CDR1 and CDR2 (germline): SGHVS, FNYEAQ. CDR3 amino acids: CASSLSGVGGYTF. The CDR3 DNA reads as TGTGCCAGCAGCTTATCGGGGGTTGGAGGCTACACCTTC.